Shown below are 22 T cell receptor beta chains from a single sample sequenced in a study of T cell responses to AZD1222 COVID-19 vaccine. Assay: immunoSEQ multiplex PCR; the TCRdb copy retains only in-frame clones and omits some. The table lists approximately 120,000 clones, 70% to 90% of them singletons. Sample: peripheral blood, taken on day 0 of AZD1222 vaccination. The receptor source for this set is an adult in good health.

The rearrangement uses TRBV7-8 and TRBJ1-3; 7 nucleotides align to TRBD1. With 6 bases clipped from V and 0 bases from J, the junction kept 5 bases outside the gene matches. Germline CDR1 is SGHVS and CDR2 is FQNEAQ. The CDR3 is made up of 15 amino acids. CDR3 sequence (DNA): TGTGCCAGCAGGTTAACAGGGGTCTCTGGAAACACCATATATTTT. Amino acids: CASRLTGVSGNTIYF. Based on the CDR3 plus reference TRBV7-8 and TRBJ1-3, the full variable domain is GAGVSQSPRYKVAKRGQDVALRCDPISGHVSLFWYQQALGQGPEFLTYFQNEAQLDKSGLPSDRFFAERPEGSVSTLKIQRTQQEDSAVYLCASRLTGVSGNTIYFGEGSWLTVV.

The CDR3 sequence: CASSEREGAATLGFYGYTF. CDR3 DNA sequence: TGTGCCAGCAGCGAAAGGGAGGGGGCAGCGACATTGGGGTTTTATGGCTACACCTTC. The V gene is TRBV6-1, the J gene TRBJ1-2; 7 positions match TRBD1. The junction had 24 bases not matched to a gene; V was cut back by 6 bases and J by 5 bases. The CDR3 spans 19 residues. Germline loops: CDR1 MNHNS, CDR2 SASEGT.

This clone was detected only a few times. Different DNA sequences within this sample yield the same CDR3. The J gene is TRBJ1-2, the V gene TRBV7-9; D remains ambiguous. Germline V gene data show CDR1 as SEHNR and CDR2 as FQNEAQ (reference sequence). V lost 4 bases and J 5 bases, leaving 8 bases between the germline ends. This CDR3 comprises 12 residues. In nucleotides, the CDR3 is TGTGCCAGCAGCTCTACGGGTTATGGCTACACCTTC. Translated: CASSSTGYGYTF.

The chain is built from TRBV7-9 and TRBJ1-4; D remains unclear. The CDR3 covers 15 residues. The germline V gene has CDR1 SEHNR and CDR2 FQNEAQ (reference sequence). V lost 5 bases and J lost 4, with 14 bases in between. Here the CDR3 reads CASSESPLLNEKLFF. The CDR3 DNA reads TGTGCCAGCAGCGAATCTCCCCTTCTTAATGAAAAACTGTTTTTT.

The count of this clone is one. The CDR3 loop is CASTSSFRALNEQFF. Here the CDR3 DNA reads TGTGCCAGCACCTCGTCTTTCCGGGCCCTCAATGAGCAGTTCTTC. This sequence joins TRBV6-6 and TRBJ2-1; unclear D gene. Trimming shortened V by 7 bases and J by 6 bases, and 19 bases separated the two germline ends. The CDR3 length is 15 residues. Germline V lookup: CDR1 MNHNY, CDR2 SVGAGI (reference sequence).

This chain connects TRBV2 to TRBJ1-5; possibly TRBD1 for D (6 bases). The germline CDR1 and CDR2 sequences are SNHLY and FYNNEI. Trimming removed 9 bases at V and 1 base at J, with 13 bases between. This CDR3 region has 14 residues. The CDR3, as DNA: TGTGCCAGGGGGGGCCGGGGGAGCAATCAGCCCCAGCATTTT. Its protein is CARGGRGSNQPQHF.

The chain recombines TRBV2 with TRBJ1-3, with D possibly being TRBD1 (6 bases). V was clipped by 6 bases and J by 4 bases, with 16 bases between them. This CDR3 has 15 amino acids. Germline CDR1 is SNHLY and CDR2 is FYNNEI. CDR3 DNA: TGTGCCAGCAGGGGGTACAGGGACGGCGGAAACACCATATATTTT. The encoded protein is CASRGYRDGGNTIYF.

This chain links TRBV27 with TRBJ1-1, with D tentatively TRBD1 (5 bases). The CDR3 is 15 residues long. Germline CDR1 is MNHEY and CDR2 is SMNVEV (reference sequence). The V and J ends lost 7 bases and 5 bases respectively, with 20 bases between them. The CDR3 protein is CASTPGRGAKTEAFF. The CDR3 nucleotides are TGTGCCAGCACCCCAGGGAGAGGAGCGAAGACTGAAGCTTTCTTT.

The gene calls are TRBV6-5 and TRBJ1-2; 7 bases fit TRBD1. The CDR3 covers 14 residues. Germline CDR1 and CDR2: MNHEY and SVGAGI. J was trimmed by 5 bases and V by 5 bases; bases with no gene match: 8. The CDR3 spells CASSPPGQRYGYTF. As DNA, the CDR3 is TGTGCCAGCAGTCCCCCGGGACAGCGATATGGCTACACCTTC.

The chain is built from TRBV11-3 and TRBJ2-1; 8 positions match TRBD2. Germline V gene data show CDR1 as SGHNT and CDR2 as YENEEA. This CDR3 spans 15 amino acids. The J segment lost 8 bases and the V segment lost 5 bases, leaving 11 bases of the junction unmatched. CDR3 in DNA: TGTGCCAGCAGCCCACGTAGCGGGACATGGGATGAGCAGTTCTTC. Amino acid sequence: CASSPRSGTWDEQFF.

The chain has TRBV18 and TRBJ1-3; 7 positions match TRBD1. In germline, CDR1 is KGHSH, CDR2 LQKENI. The CDR3 loop spans 16 amino acids. Germline trimming cut 2 bases from V and 2 bases from J; bases unmatched to any gene: 6. CDR3 loop: CASSPNFGTAGNTIYF. The CDR3, as DNA: TGTGCCAGCTCACCAAACTTTGGGACAGCTGGAAACACCATATATTTT.

This chain connects TRBV7-9 to TRBJ2-3, with TRBD2 as a possible D gene (6 bases). V was clipped by 8 bases and J by 5 bases, with 8 bases between them. This CDR3 region has 11 residues. CDR1 is SEHNR, CDR2 FQNEAQ, per germline (reference sequence). The CDR3 is CASAGLDTQYF. Written as DNA, the CDR3 is TGTGCCAGCGCGGGACTAGATACGCAGTATTTT. The whole variable domain, remainder taken from reference TRBV7-9 and TRBJ2-3, is DTGVSQNPRHKITKRGQNVTFRCDPISEHNRLYWYRQTLGQGPEFLTYFQNEAQLEKSRLLSDRFSAERPKGSFSTLEIQRTEQGDSAMYLCASAGLDTQYFGPGTRLTVL.

The chain's CDR3 is CASSVTGAETDTQYF. In nucleotides, the CDR3 is TGTGCCAGCAGTGTTACAGGGGCAGAGACAGATACGCAGTATTTT. The chain uses TRBV2 and TRBJ2-3, with 7 bases that match TRBD1. The ends lost 4 bases at V and 3 bases at J; junction bases unmatched: 7. Germline loops: CDR1 SNHLY, CDR2 FYNNEI. The CDR3 has 15 residues.

This clone showed up just a few times. V and J are TRBV3-1 (or the pseudogene TRBV3-2) and TRBJ1-2, with D perhaps matching TRBD1 (5 bases). CDR1 is LGHDT, CDR2 YNNKEL, per germline (reference sequence). The CDR3 consists of 12 residues. Trimming stripped 5 bases from V and 6 bases from J, with 10 bases between. For the CDR3, the DNA is TGTGCCAGCAGCGGGGCCGGGCATGGCTACACCTTC. Its protein product is CASSGAGHGYTF.

The chain combines TRBV19 with TRBJ2-1; D gene uncertain. CDR1 and CDR2 from the germline V gene are LNHDA and SQIVND (reference sequence). This CDR3 comprises 14 residues. Trimming stripped 1 base from V and 4 bases from J, with 8 bases between. CDR3 in amino acids: CASSIVPGYNEQFF. CDR3 bases: TGTGCCAGTAGTATAGTACCCGGGTACAATGAGCAGTTCTTC. Drawing the rest from reference TRBV19 and TRBJ2-1, the complete variable domain is DGGITQSPKYLFRKEGQNVTLSCEQNLNHDAMYWYRQDPGQGLRLIYYSQIVNDFQKGDIAEGYSVSREKKESFPLTVTSAQKNPTAFYLCASSIVPGYNEQFFGPGTRLTVL.

The rearrangement links TRBV11-1 to TRBJ2-2, with a possible D match to TRBD2 (5 bases). Per the germline V gene, CDR1 is SGHAT and CDR2 is FQDESV (reference sequence). V lost 1 base and J lost 8, with 17 bases in between. CDR3 length: 16 residues. This CDR3 reads CASSLVGRTTGGELFF. CDR3 DNA: TGTGCCAGCAGCTTAGTTGGGCGGACGACGGGAGGGGAGCTGTTTTTT.

This chain connects TRBV15 to TRBJ2-3; D gene ambiguous. The germline V and J ends were trimmed by 0 bases and 0 bases, with 13 bases remaining between them. Germline values: CDR1 LNHNV, CDR2 YYDKDF (reference sequence). This CDR3 is 17 amino acids long. DNA of the CDR3: TGTGCCACCAGCAGAGATACGCGACACCCTAGCACAGATACGCAGTATTTT. This gives the protein CATSRDTRHPSTDTQYF.

The rearrangement uses TRBV19 and TRBJ2-1, with D unclear. The CDR3 has 15 residues. Trimming pared 4 bases from V and 1 base from J, leaving 11 bases between. The germline CDR1 and CDR2 sequences are LNHDA and SQIVND (reference sequence). The DNA of the CDR3 is TGTGCCAGTAGTAGGTCGTGGCAGTCCTACAATGAGCAGTTCTTC. Translating it yields CASSRSWQSYNEQFF.

The V gene is TRBV2, the J gene TRBJ1-5, with D possibly being TRBD1 (5 bases). V gave up 10 bases and J gave up 1 base, with 17 bases separating them. CDR3 length equals 15 residues. Germline CDR1 is SNHLY and CDR2 is FYNNEI. CDR3 sequence reads: CATTGGGGSNQPQHF. The DNA for the CDR3 is TGTGCCACAACCGGTGGGGGGGGGAGCAATCAGCCCCAGCATTTT.

The chain uses TRBV5-6 and TRBJ2-7; 8 bases agree with TRBD1. J was trimmed by 3 bases and V by 3 bases; bases with no gene match: 11. Germline V CDR1 and CDR2: SGHDT, YYEEEE. The CDR3 sequence is 16 residues long. This chain's CDR3 is CASSSWDRSLLYEQYV. In DNA, the CDR3 is TGTGCCAGCAGCTCCTGGGACAGGAGCCTTCTCTACGAGCAGTACGTC.

This chain uses TRBV6-4 with TRBJ2-3; possible D gene TRBD1, 6 bases. V gave up 6 bases and J gave up 3 bases, with 10 bases separating them. CDR1 and CDR2 from the germline V gene are MRHNA and SNTAGT. The CDR3 totals 13 residues. The chain's CDR3 is CASRLTGTDTQYF. CDR3 DNA: TGTGCCAGCAGACTTACAGGGACAGATACGCAGTATTTT.

The CDR3: CASSLEGTRGEKLFF. In nucleotides, the CDR3 is TGCGCCAGCAGCTTGGAAGGGACGAGGGGCGAAAAACTGTTTTTT. The chain couples TRBV5-1 to TRBJ1-4; possibly TRBD1 for D (5 bases). In germline, CDR1 is SGHRS, CDR2 YFSETQ. The CDR3 extends over 15 amino acids. V was shortened by 0 bases and J by 8 bases, with 14 bases between the two germline ends.